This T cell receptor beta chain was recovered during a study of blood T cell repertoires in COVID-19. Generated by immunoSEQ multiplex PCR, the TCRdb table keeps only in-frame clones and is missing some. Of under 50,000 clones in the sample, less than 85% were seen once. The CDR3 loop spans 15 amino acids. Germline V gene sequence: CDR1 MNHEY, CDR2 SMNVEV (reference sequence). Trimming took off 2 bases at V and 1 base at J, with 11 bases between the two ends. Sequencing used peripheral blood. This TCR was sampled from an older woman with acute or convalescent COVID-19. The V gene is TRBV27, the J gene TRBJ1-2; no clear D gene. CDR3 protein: CASSLKIGDNYGYTF. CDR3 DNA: TGTGCCAGCAGTTTAAAAATCGGAGATAACTATGGCTACACCTTC.